The 3 T cell receptor beta chains in this list originate from one sample, sequenced in a study of T and B cells in COVID-19 patients. From blood, roughly 220-550 ng of genomic DNA served as TRB template. BIOMED2 TRB-A/B primer pools were used in multiplex TRB PCR. MiXCR, run by TCRdb on the multiplex PCR reads, gives a single entry per CDR3 protein. The sample has under 8,000 distinct CDR3 sequences, more than 25% seen once. The sample consisted of blood. The receptors stem from a human donor with active COVID-19.

This clonotype was detected many times. This chain uses TRBV7-9 with TRBJ2-5, with a weak D call TRBD2 (6 bases). V was pared by 2 bases and J by 4 bases, with 14 bases between. Germline lookup yields CDR1 SEHNR and CDR2 FQNEAQ (reference sequence). The CDR3 spans 15 residues. CDR3 DNA sequence: TGTGCCAGCAGCTTACCTTATGGGGGGTTAGAGACCCAGTACTTC. The encoded protein is CASSLPYGGLETQYF.

The rearrangement links TRBV6-1 to TRBJ2-1, with 10 bases fitting TRBD2. Germline V CDR1 and CDR2: MNHNS, SASEGT. Unmatched junction bases numbered 6, after V lost 7 bases and J lost 0 bases. The CDR3 has 16 amino acids. The CDR3 nucleotides read TGTGCCAGCATACTATTAGCGGGGGGCTCCTACAATGAGCAGTTCTTC. Protein product: CASILLAGGSYNEQFF.

This clonotype is termed medium-sized. The genes are TRBV12-3 or TRBV12-4 and TRBJ1-6; D might be TRBD1 (6 bases). This CDR3 contains 15 residues. V was clipped by 5 bases and J by 9 bases, with 17 bases between them. The CDR3, as DNA: TGTGCCAGCAGTCCACAGGGTACGGGGGCTTCACCCCTCCACTTT. It specifies CASSPQGTGASPLHF.